Each of the 30 T cell receptor beta chains below was sequenced from the same sample in a study of Ad26.COV2.S vaccination and SARS-CoV-2 variants. Specified treatment: roughly 19 received Ad26.COV2.S at low or high dose, single or two shots; a few received placebo; per-sample allocation not given. Sampling took place 63 days after the first vaccine or placebo injection. This table comes from immunoSEQ multiplex PCR, and its TCRdb copy is limited to in-frame clones, with some not included. The sample holds roughly 400,000 clones, about nine tenths seen once. The sequencing here drew on peripheral blood, taken in a trial of Ad26.COV2.S vaccine versus placebo. The source of these receptors is a person between 18 and 60 years old who received the Ad26.COV2.S COVID-19 vaccine or a placebo.

The chain couples TRBV28 to TRBJ2-3, with 7 positions matching TRBD2. Germline loops: CDR1 MDHEN, CDR2 SYDVKM. V gave up 4 bases and J gave up 7 bases; unmatched junction bases: 2. The CDR3 runs to 12 residues. DNA of the CDR3: TGTGCCAGCAGTTCTAGCGGCAATACGCAGTATTTT. Residues: CASSSSGNTQYF.

The chain joins TRBV27 to TRBJ2-7; no firm D call. There are 11 residues in the CDR3. The V and J ends lost 3 bases and 1 base respectively, with 1 base between them. Germline V CDR1 and CDR2: MNHEY, SMNVEV (reference sequence). For the CDR3, the DNA is TGTGCCAGCAGTTTTTCCTACGAGCAGTACTTC. This gives the protein CASSFSYEQYF.

The chain carries TRBV6-2 or TRBV6-3 and TRBJ1-5, with D uncertain. V was trimmed by 0 bases and J by 4 bases, leaving 13 bases between them. Germline values: CDR1 MNHEY, CDR2 SVGEGT. The CDR3 sequence is 16 residues long. CDR3 nucleotide sequence: TGTGCCAGCAGTTACTCCCGCCTCGGGGTAAATCAGCCCCAGCATTTT. The encoded protein is CASSYSRLGVNQPQHF.

The chain uses TRBV27 and TRBJ2-1, with 9 nucleotides matching TRBD1. The CDR3 contains 15 residues. Germline CDR1 MNHEY, CDR2 SMNVEV (reference sequence). J gave up 2 bases and V 5 bases, and 4 bases lay outside the gene matches. The CDR3 region is CASSPRQGAYNEQFF. The CDR3 region has the DNA TGTGCCAGCAGTCCAAGACAGGGGGCCTACAATGAGCAGTTCTTC.

The CDR3 coding sequence is TGTGCCAGCAGCTCGCAGGCGAAACCCCAAGAGACCCAGTACTTC. The encoded protein is CASSSQAKPQETQYF. The V call is TRBV7-9, the J call TRBJ2-5, with D unclear. V lost 4 bases to trimming and J lost 1 base, with 13 bases between them. The CDR3 is made up of 15 amino acids. Germline CDR1 reads SEHNR; CDR2 reads FQNEAQ (reference sequence).

J is TRBJ2-2 and V is TRBV7-2, with no clear D. CDR3 length: 13 residues. V was trimmed by 5 bases and J by 8 bases, leaving 12 bases between them. Germline V gene data show CDR1 as SGHTA and CDR2 as FQGNSA. The CDR3 here is CASSPTGAGELFF. The CDR3 nucleotides are TGTGCCAGCAGCCCCACCGGTGCAGGGGAGCTGTTTTTT.

For this clone: Additional DNA sequences in this sample encode the identical CDR3. This chain connects TRBV10-3 to TRBJ2-1, with TRBD2 as a possible D gene (5 bases). V dropped 3 bases and J dropped 7 bases, with 7 bases sitting between them. Per germline, CDR1 ENHRY and CDR2 SYGVKD. CDR3 length: 12 residues. CDR3 sequence (DNA): TGTGCCATCAGTGACCGAGGGAATGAGCAGTTCTTC. The encoded protein is CAISDRGNEQFF.

The chain couples TRBV2 to TRBJ1-6; D not certain. Deletions cut 3 bases from V and 7 bases from J, with 13 bases between. The CDR3 runs to 15 residues. Germline V CDR1 and CDR2: SNHLY, FYNNEI. In nucleotides, the CDR3 is TGTGCCAGCAGTGATGATCTCGGATTCAATTCACCCCTCCACTTT. Its translation: CASSDDLGFNSPLHF.

This clone was observed once. The chain is built from TRBV7-8 and TRBJ2-1; D is unresolved. Germline CDR1 SGHVS, CDR2 FQNEAQ. V dropped 2 bases and J dropped 3 bases, with 11 bases sitting between them. The CDR3 has 15 residues. For the CDR3, the DNA is TGTGCCAGCAGCTTACCGAGGTTCTACTACAATGAGCAGTTCTTC. It encodes CASSLPRFYYNEQFF.

The chain uses TRBV10-2 and TRBJ2-3; maybe TRBD2 (6 bases). CDR3 length: 17 residues. CDR1 is WSHSY and CDR2 is SAAADI in the germline V gene. V lost 0 bases to trimming and J lost 3 bases, with 16 bases between them. CDR3 in DNA: TGCGCCAGCAGTGAGTCTGGTGGACTCGGGGGTACAGATACGCAGTATTTT. Amino acid sequence: CASSESGGLGGTDTQYF.

The chain carries TRBV4-1 and TRBJ2-2; D remains ambiguous. V lost 1 base and J 2 bases, leaving 14 bases between the germline ends. In germline, CDR1 is MGHRA, CDR2 YSYEKL. The CDR3 extends over 17 amino acids. The CDR3 loop reads CASSQVFDRPNTGELFF. The CDR3 coding sequence is TGCGCCAGCAGCCAAGTCTTCGATCGACCCAACACCGGGGAGCTGTTTTTT.

The chain couples TRBV19 to TRBJ1-5, with D uncertain. Germline V gives CDR1 LNHDA, CDR2 SQIVND (reference sequence). The CDR3 has 15 amino acids. V lost 2 bases and J 3 bases, leaving 11 bases between the germline ends. CDR3 sequence (DNA): TGTGCCAGTAGTATAACGGGGAGGAACAATCAGCCCCAGCATTTT. It specifies CASSITGRNNQPQHF.

This chain connects TRBV9 to TRBJ1-6; tentative D call: TRBD1 (6 bases). Germline V gene lookup returns CDR1 SGDLS and CDR2 YYNGEE. V was clipped by 2 bases and J by 4 bases, with 13 bases between them. The CDR3 totals 16 residues. As DNA, the CDR3 is TGTGCCAGCAGCGTCGACAGGACAGAGTATAATTCACCCCTCCACTTT. It specifies CASSVDRTEYNSPLHF. The full variable domain, rest sourced from reference TRBV9 and TRBJ1-6, is DSGVTQTPKHLITATGQRVTLRCSPRSGDLSVYWYQQSLDQGLQFLIQYYNGEERAKGNILERFSAQQFPDLHSELNLSSLELGDSALYFCASSVDRTEYNSPLHFGNGTRLTVT.

The rearrangement links TRBV3-1 (or the pseudogene TRBV3-2) to TRBJ2-5; 7 positions agree with TRBD2. CDR1 and CDR2 (germline): LGHDT, YNNKEL (reference sequence). With V trimmed by 1 base and J by 3 bases, 17 bases remained unmatched. The CDR3 runs 19 residues. DNA of the CDR3: TGTGCCAGCAGCCAAGGACTCCAATCGTTGGAGGGGACTAAAGAGACCCAGTACTTC. Encoded protein: CASSQGLQSLEGTKETQYF.

The chain has TRBV19 and TRBJ1-2; D remains unclear. The CDR3 covers 13 residues. Germline values: CDR1 LNHDA, CDR2 SQIVND (reference sequence). V was shortened by 3 bases and J by 3 bases, with 8 bases between the two germline ends. CDR3 in DNA: TGTGCCAGTAGTATTCGGAGTGACTATGGCTACACCTTC. Encoded protein: CASSIRSDYGYTF.

The genes are TRBV5-4 and TRBJ1-2; D might be TRBD1 (5 bases). The V end was cut by 6 bases, the J end by 6 bases, with 15 bases between. Germline CDR1 SGHNT, CDR2 YYREEE (reference sequence). This CDR3 spans 13 amino acids. The CDR3 DNA follows: TGTGCCAGCACCATTGGGAGGGGAGATGGCTACACCTTC. The encoded protein is CASTIGRGDGYTF.

The chain uses TRBV7-2 and TRBJ1-5; D is perhaps TRBD1 (5 bases). The V end lost 6 bases, the J end lost 5 bases, and 14 bases lay between the germline ends. The CDR3 consists of 14 residues. Germline CDR1 and CDR2: SGHTA and FQGNSA. In DNA form, the CDR3 reads TGTGCCAGCAGATACTCAGGGTCGGATCAGCCCCAGCATTTT. It encodes CASRYSGSDQPQHF.

This rearrangement joins TRBV15 to TRBJ1-2, with D unresolved. Germline CDR1 reads LNHNV; CDR2 reads YYDKDF (reference sequence). The ends were cut back, 1 base at V and 3 bases at J, with 9 bases in the middle. The length of the CDR3 is 14 residues. CDR3 in amino acids: CATSRGREDYGYTF. DNA of the CDR3: TGTGCCACCAGCAGAGGTCGGGAAGACTATGGCTACACCTTC.

The DNA for the CDR3 is TGTGCCAGCAGCTTATCACCGGACAGGGGGCTCTATGGCTACACCTTC. It codes for CASSLSPDRGLYGYTF. J is TRBJ1-2 and V is TRBV5-5; 11 bases fit TRBD1. The germline V gene has CDR1 SGHKS and CDR2 YYEKEE (reference sequence). The CDR3 covers 16 residues. V lost 2 bases to trimming and J lost 4 bases; unmatched junction nucleotides: 7.

V is TRBV7-2 and J is TRBJ1-4; TRBD1 is a possible D gene (5 bases). Germline V CDR1 and CDR2: SGHTA, FQGNSA. CDR3 length: 16 amino acids. V lost 5 bases to trimming and J lost 3 bases, with 16 bases between them. The CDR3 DNA reads TGTGCCAGCAGCCCTCGGCGGCGACAGCCTAATGAAAAACTGTTTTTT. Its protein is CASSPRRRQPNEKLFF.

The rearrangement uses TRBV7-6 and TRBJ2-7, with 7 bases matching TRBD1. The germline gives CDR1 SGHVS, CDR2 FNYEAQ. The CDR3 extends over 13 amino acids. The V segment lost 5 bases and the J segment 4 bases; nucleotides outside the gene matches: 5. The CDR3 sequence is CASSPGTEYEQYF. The DNA for the CDR3 is TGTGCCAGCAGCCCTGGGACAGAATACGAGCAGTACTTC. The full variable domain, with the rest looked up from reference TRBV7-6 and TRBJ2-7, is GAGVSQSPRYKVTKRGQDVALRCDPISGHVSLYWYRQALGQGPEFLTYFNYEAQQDKSGLPNDRFSAERPEGSISTLTIQRTEQRDSAMYRCASSPGTEYEQYFGPGTRLTVT.

This chain links TRBV6-2 or TRBV6-3 with TRBJ2-2; TRBD2 is a possible D gene (5 bases). CDR3 length: 13 amino acids. The V gene lost 7 bases and the J gene lost 7 bases, with 13 bases spanning the gap. CDR1 MNHEY and CDR2 SVGEGT come from the germline V gene. CDR3 sequence (DNA): TGTGCCAGCATCCCTAGCTTTCGCGGGGAGCTGTTTTTT. It yields the protein CASIPSFRGELFF.

The rearrangement links TRBV4-3 to TRBJ2-6, with D unresolved. The CDR3 is 18 residues long. Trimming left V 0 bases short and J 0 bases short, with 12 bases between. Germline values: CDR1 LGHNA, CDR2 YSLEER. The CDR3 here is CASSQEVSTTSGANVLTF. The CDR3 DNA is TGCGCCAGCAGCCAAGAGGTGAGCACGACCTCTGGGGCCAACGTCCTGACTTTC.

In this sample, this clone turned up once. CDR3 bases: TGCGCCAGCAGCCAAGAAGGTCTCCTCACTGAAGCTTTCTTT. This encodes CASSQEGLLTEAFF. The rearrangement joins TRBV4-1 to TRBJ1-1, with D hard to call. The CDR3 has 14 amino acids. Trimming shortened V by 0 bases and J by 4 bases, and 9 bases separated the two germline ends. The germline V gene has CDR1 MGHRA and CDR2 YSYEKL.

The chain has TRBV15 and TRBJ1-2; 7 bases are a match to TRBD1. Germline CDR1 and CDR2: LNHNV and YYDKDF (reference sequence). The CDR3 contains 15 residues. Germline trimming cut 0 bases from V and 4 bases from J; bases unmatched to any gene: 5. This CDR3 reads CATSREDRITYGYTF. Written as DNA, the CDR3 is TGTGCCACCAGCAGAGAGGACAGGATCACCTATGGCTACACCTTC.

V is TRBV19 and J is TRBJ2-7, with TRBD1 identical over 10 bases. CDR3 length equals 13 residues. V lost 6 bases, J lost 6 bases, and 5 bases stayed unmatched. CDR1 is LNHDA, CDR2 SQIVND, per germline (reference sequence). In DNA, the CDR3 is TGTGCCAGTAGGAGGGACAGGGGAGCCGAGCAGTACTTC. Translation gives CASRRDRGAEQYF. The full variable domain, in which reference TRBV19 and TRBJ2-7 provide the parts outside the CDR3, is DGGITQSPKYLFRKEGQNVTLSCEQNLNHDAMYWYRQDPGQGLRLIYYSQIVNDFQKGDIAEGYSVSREKKESFPLTVTSAQKNPTAFYLCASRRDRGAEQYFGPGTRLTVT.

The rearrangement joins TRBV5-8 to TRBJ2-7, with unresolved D. V was trimmed by 3 bases and J by 6 bases, leaving 13 bases between them. The length of the CDR3 is 13 residues. Germline-derived CDR1 and CDR2 are SGHTS and YDEGEE. The CDR3 DNA reads TGTGCCAGCAGCTCAAATTCGGAAGGCGAGCAGTACTTC. Amino acid sequence: CASSSNSEGEQYF.

The genes are TRBV19 and TRBJ1-2; D is perhaps TRBD1 (6 bases). V lost 7 bases, J lost 4 bases, and 25 bases lay in between. Germline V gives CDR1 LNHDA, CDR2 SQIVND (reference sequence). The CDR3 loop spans 17 amino acids. The CDR3 DNA sequence: TGTGCCAGTACCCCCGTGGGGGGCGCGGGGGGCCTCTATGGCTACACCTTC. Protein sequence: CASTPVGGAGGLYGYTF.

This chain connects TRBV9 to TRBJ2-3, with a weak D call TRBD1 (6 bases). Germline V gene data show CDR1 as SGDLS and CDR2 as YYNGEE. The CDR3 extends over 13 amino acids. Trimming left V 3 bases short and J 4 bases short, with 9 bases between. The CDR3 DNA follows: TGTGCCAGCAGCGCCACAGGGCCAGATACGCAGTATTTT. Residues: CASSATGPDTQYF.

This chain joins TRBV6-2 or TRBV6-3 and TRBJ2-5, with 8 bases aligning to TRBD1. The CDR3 spans 16 residues. Germline loops: CDR1 MNHEY, CDR2 SVGEGT. Unmatched junction bases numbered 11, after V lost 4 bases and J lost 4 bases. CDR3 DNA sequence: TGTGCCAGCAGTTGGTTGGACAGGGCTCTGTCAGAGACCCAGTACTTC. Protein sequence: CASSWLDRALSETQYF.